The 13 T cell receptor beta chains listed next were all sequenced from one sample in a study of CD8 T cells in ankylosing spondylitis (TCRdb year 2017). The library was built by means of 5' RACE. Instrument on record: Illumina HiSeq 2500. TCRdb ran its own pipeline on the public reads, namely fastp trimming at Q25 and MiXCR clone calling, and kept in-frame beta chains. Every entry covers one CDR3 protein and lists the most common genes and DNA from its rows. In all, the sample holds some 220,000 distinct CDR3 sequences, and 10% to 13% of those were seen once. The ten largest clones capture 2.6% of the sample. The sample taken for sequencing was blood, either unsorted or a sorted T cell fraction (not recorded which). The receptor source for this set is a male donor with ankylosing spondylitis or in good health (not recorded which).

Notes on this clonotype: Being one base from a much bigger clone, this may be a read error. Since the CDR3 does not end with the conserved phenylalanine or tryptophan, this likely comes from a read error. This chain uses TRBV2 with TRBJ2-2; D is perhaps TRBD2 (6 bases). With 7 bases removed from V and 5 bases from J, the gap between germline ends came to 11 bases. The CDR3 loop spans 13 amino acids. Germline V gene data show CDR1 as SNHLY and CDR2 as FYNNEI. This CDR3 reads CASTSAGTGELFL. In DNA form, the CDR3 reads TGTGCCAGCACAAGTGCGGGGACCGGGGAGCTGTTTCTT.

This clonotype was recorded at least ten times. The chain has TRBV6-1 and TRBJ2-1, with 7 positions matching TRBD2. V was pared by 11 bases and J by 6 bases, with 13 bases of the junction left unmatched. This CDR3 is built from 14 residues. Germline assignment: CDR1 MNHNS and CDR2 SASEGT. This chain's CDR3 is CASRGEVGLNEQFF. The CDR3 region has the DNA TGTGCCTCACGGGGGGAGGTGGGGCTCAATGAGCAGTTCTTC.

This clonotype was counted a few times. The rearrangement uses TRBV28 and TRBJ1-6, with D unclear. From germline, CDR1 is MDHEN and CDR2 SYDVKM. V lost 4 bases, J lost 5 bases, and 12 bases lay in between. This CDR3 is built from 15 residues. In nucleotides, the CDR3 is TGTGCCAGCAGTTCGACGAGGGCGAATAATTCACCCCTCCACTTT. Translated: CASSSTRANNSPLHF.

This clonotype has ten or more counts. This chain connects TRBV29-1 to TRBJ1-2, with no clear D. The CDR3 totals 11 residues. Trimming pared 4 bases from V and 8 bases from J, leaving 11 bases between. CDR1 and CDR2 from the germline V gene are SQVTM and ANQGSEA. The CDR3 DNA sequence: TGCAGCGTTGCTGTACATGGAGGCTACACCTTC. It codes for CSVAVHGGYTF.

The chain recombines TRBV29-1 with TRBJ2-5, with 8 bases aligning to TRBD1. The V and J ends lost 6 bases and 1 base, in that order; junction bases with no gene match: 4. The CDR3 loop spans 13 amino acids. The V gene's germline CDR1 is SQVTM and CDR2 ANQGSEA. The CDR3 region has the DNA TGCAGCGTGGCCAGGGGGCCCCAAGAGACCCAGTACTTC. It codes for CSVARGPQETQYF.

There are many counts of this clonotype. J is TRBJ2-1 and V is TRBV27, with TRBD1 as a possible D gene (6 bases). Germline lookup yields CDR1 MNHEY and CDR2 SMNVEV (reference sequence). Trimming removed 4 bases at V and 9 bases at J, with 10 bases between. The CDR3 contains 12 residues. This CDR3 reads CASSSIGGEQFF. Written as DNA, the CDR3 is TGTGCCAGCAGTTCCATAGGGGGTGAGCAGTTCTTC.

This clonotype was counted at least ten times. The rearrangement links TRBV10-2 to TRBJ1-2; TRBD1 agrees at 8 bases. The germline gives CDR1 WSHSY, CDR2 SAAADI. This CDR3 has 13 residues. V trimming: 6 bases; J trimming: 8 bases; junction bases outside the gene matches: 8. The CDR3 loop is CASSKRGQEGYTF. In nucleotides, the CDR3 is TGCGCCAGCAGCAAAAGGGGACAGGAGGGCTACACCTTC.

This clonotype was recorded at least ten times. The J gene is TRBJ1-1, the V gene TRBV12-3 or TRBV12-4; maybe TRBD1 (5 bases). The CDR3 spans 14 residues. V was cut by 5 bases and J by 5 bases, with 15 bases left in between. CDR3 coding DNA: TGTGCCAGCAGTCTGGGGGGGAGAGAAACTGAAGCTTTCTTT. It specifies CASSLGGRETEAFF.

The table lists this clonotype with many counts. The V gene is TRBV6-5, the J gene TRBJ2-5; 10 bases are shared with TRBD1. The CDR3 loop spans 12 amino acids. Germline trimming cut 4 bases from V and 7 bases from J; bases unmatched to any gene: 0. In germline, CDR1 is MNHEY, CDR2 SVGAGI. CDR3 in amino acids: CASSWDRGTQYF. The DNA for the CDR3 is TGTGCCAGCAGTTGGGACAGGGGGACCCAGTACTTC.

This clonotype has at least ten counts. The J gene is TRBJ2-1, the V gene TRBV5-1; 10 nucleotides match TRBD1. Germline values: CDR1 SGHRS, CDR2 YFSETQ. V shed 2 bases and J 3 bases; nucleotides not matched to a gene: 5. The CDR3 is 16 residues long. The CDR3 is CASSFRGDRGYNEQFF. CDR3 DNA sequence: TGCGCCAGCAGCTTCAGGGGGGACAGGGGCTACAATGAGCAGTTCTTC. Filled out from reference TRBV5-1 and TRBJ2-1, the complete variable domain reads KAGVTQTPRYLIKTRGQQVTLSCSPISGHRSVSWYQQTPGQGLQFLFEYFSETQRNKGNFPGRFSGRQFSNSRSEMNVSTLELGDSALYLCASSFRGDRGYNEQFFGPGTRLTVL.

The V and J genes are TRBV4-2 and TRBJ2-3; maybe TRBD1 (5 bases). The V gene's germline CDR1 is LGHNA and CDR2 YNFKEQ. Trimming left V 1 base short and J 2 bases short, with 16 bases between. The length of the CDR3 is 17 residues. The CDR3 DNA follows: TGTGCCAGCAGCCAAGTACCCACAGGCGGCAACACAGATACGCAGTATTTT. It encodes CASSQVPTGGNTDTQYF.

This clonotype was recorded many times. The rearrangement uses TRBV7-9 and TRBJ2-1; D is ambiguous. From germline, CDR1 is SEHNR and CDR2 FQNEAQ (reference sequence). The CDR3 is made up of 15 amino acids. Trimming left V 1 base short and J 8 bases short, with 15 bases between. The CDR3 DNA is TGTGCCAGCAGCTTAGAAACCTCACCAGGTCATGAGCAGTTCTTC. Translation gives CASSLETSPGHEQFF.

This sequence joins TRBV2 and TRBJ2-1; 7 nucleotides align to TRBD2. The junction had 5 bases not matched to a gene; V was cut back by 4 bases and J by 5 bases. The germline CDR1 and CDR2 sequences are SNHLY and FYNNEI. This CDR3 region has 14 residues. CDR3 nucleotides: TGTGCCAGCAGTGGTCTAGCGGCCGACAATGAGCAGTTCTTC. Amino acids: CASSGLAADNEQFF.